This T cell receptor beta chain was sequenced in a study of CD8 T cells in ankylosing spondylitis. Regarding the study as a whole: Disease-linked clones were reportedly significantly enriched in matched ankylosing spondylitis synovial fluid.

Trimming shortened V by 3 bases and J by 4 bases, and 11 bases separated the two germline ends. Germline-derived CDR1 and CDR2 are LGHNA and YSLEER. This CDR3 spans 14 amino acids. TCRdb used MiXCR to reprocess the 5' RACE reads, holding one entry per CDR3 protein. The repertoire holds around 250,000 distinct CDR3 sequences, with 18% as singletons. This clonotype has more than one count but fewer than ten. Its antigen is not known. The TCR was taken from a male donor with ankylosing spondylitis or in good health (not recorded which). This rearrangement joins TRBV4-3 to TRBJ2-3; D gene uncertain. Material: blood, either unsorted or a sorted T cell fraction (not recorded which). CDR3 sequence: CASSHSDKADTQYF. The CDR3 DNA sequence: TGCGCCAGCAGCCATTCGGATAAGGCAGATACGCAGTATTTT.